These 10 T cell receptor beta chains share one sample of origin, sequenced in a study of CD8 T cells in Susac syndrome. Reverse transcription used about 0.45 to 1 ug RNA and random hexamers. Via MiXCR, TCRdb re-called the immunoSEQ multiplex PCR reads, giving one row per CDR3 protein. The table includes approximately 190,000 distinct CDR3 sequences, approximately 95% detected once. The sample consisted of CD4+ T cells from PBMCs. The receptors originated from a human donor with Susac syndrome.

CDR3 region: CAQSPGGWSYEQYF. The CDR3 coding sequence is TGTGCCCAAAGTCCGGGAGGATGGTCCTACGAGCAGTACTTC. The rearrangement joins TRBV5-4 to TRBJ2-7; TRBD2 agrees at 7 bases. Trimming cost V 10 bases and J 1 base; bases outside gene matches: 11. In germline, CDR1 is SGHNT, CDR2 YYREEE (reference sequence). The CDR3 has 14 amino acids. The whole variable domain, remainder taken from reference TRBV5-4 and TRBJ2-7, is ETGVTQSPTHLIKTRGQQVTLRCSSQSGHNTVSWYQQALGQGPQFIFQYYREEENGRGNFPPRFSGLQFPNYSSELNVNALELDDSALYLCAQSPGGWSYEQYFGPGTRLTVT.

The CDR3 region is CSVEEAGYTF. The CDR3 nucleotides are TGCAGCGTTGAAGAGGCTGGCTACACCTTC. This sequence joins TRBV29-1 and TRBJ1-2; D is ambiguous. Between the trimmed V and J ends, which lost 0 bases and 7 bases, there was a span of 3 bases. Germline-derived CDR1 and CDR2 are SQVTM and ANQGSEA. CDR3 length: 10 amino acids.

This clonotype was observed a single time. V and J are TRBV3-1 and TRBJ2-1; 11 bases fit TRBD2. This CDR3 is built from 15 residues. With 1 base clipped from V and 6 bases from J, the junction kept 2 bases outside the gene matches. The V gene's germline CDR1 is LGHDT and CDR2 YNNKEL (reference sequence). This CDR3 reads CASSQVLAGGNEQFF. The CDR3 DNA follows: TGTGCCAGCAGCCAAGTTCTAGCGGGGGGCAATGAGCAGTTCTTC.

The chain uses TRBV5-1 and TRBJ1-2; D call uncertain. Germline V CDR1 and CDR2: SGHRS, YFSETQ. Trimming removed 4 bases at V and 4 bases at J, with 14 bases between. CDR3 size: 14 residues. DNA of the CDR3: TGCGCCAGCAGCCTTGGGAGGCAGTCCTATGGCTACACCTTC. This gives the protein CASSLGRQSYGYTF.

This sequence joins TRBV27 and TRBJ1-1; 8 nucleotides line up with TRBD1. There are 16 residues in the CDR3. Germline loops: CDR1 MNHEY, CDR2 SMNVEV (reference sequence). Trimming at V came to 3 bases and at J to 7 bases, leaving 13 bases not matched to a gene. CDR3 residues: CASSFLPGQAYGEAFF. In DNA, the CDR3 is TGTGCCAGCAGTTTCCTACCGGGACAGGCATACGGTGAAGCTTTCTTT.

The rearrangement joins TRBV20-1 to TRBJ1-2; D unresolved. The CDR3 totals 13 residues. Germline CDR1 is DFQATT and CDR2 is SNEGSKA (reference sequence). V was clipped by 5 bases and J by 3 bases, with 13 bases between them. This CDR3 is CSAPRTRDYGYTF. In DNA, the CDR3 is TGCAGTGCTCCCCGAACTCGGGACTATGGCTACACCTTC.

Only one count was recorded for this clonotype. The CDR3 DNA reads as TGTGCCAGCAGTTTAGCCGGGACACCGAGCAATCAGCCCCAGCATTTT. Its translation: CASSLAGTPSNQPQHF. The chain carries TRBV12-3 or TRBV12-4 and TRBJ1-5, with a weak D call TRBD1 (6 bases). The CDR3 is 16 residues long. The V end lost 0 bases, the J end lost 1 base, and 10 bases lay between the germline ends.

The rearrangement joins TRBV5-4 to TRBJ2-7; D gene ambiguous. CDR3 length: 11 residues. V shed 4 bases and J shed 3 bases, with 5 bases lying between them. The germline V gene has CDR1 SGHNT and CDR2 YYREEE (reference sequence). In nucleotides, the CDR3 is TGTGCCAGCAGCCCCATCTACGAGCAGTACTTC. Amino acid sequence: CASSPIYEQYF.

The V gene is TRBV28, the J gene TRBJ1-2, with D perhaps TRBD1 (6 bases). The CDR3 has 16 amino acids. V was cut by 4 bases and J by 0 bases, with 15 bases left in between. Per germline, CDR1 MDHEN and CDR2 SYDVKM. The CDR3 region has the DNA TGTGCCAGCAGTTCGAACGTAGGGGGTCCTAACTATGGCTACACCTTC. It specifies CASSSNVGGPNYGYTF.

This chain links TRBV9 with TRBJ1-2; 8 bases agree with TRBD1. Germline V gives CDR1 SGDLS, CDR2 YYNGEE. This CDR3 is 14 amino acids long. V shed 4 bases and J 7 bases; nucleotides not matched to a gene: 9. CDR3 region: CASSTDRAVGGYTF. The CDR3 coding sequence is TGTGCCAGCAGCACGGACAGGGCTGTTGGTGGCTACACCTTC.